Below are 7 T cell receptor beta chains sequenced from a single sample in a study of shared clonotypes between healthy human individuals. Profiled with immunoSEQ multiplex PCR; TCRdb holds only in-frame clones, not every one. The data hold 490,000 or so clones, with around 80% observed a single time. Sample: PBMCs. The source of these receptors is a woman aged 35 to 49 in good health. Some clones in this sample may be carry-over from other donors' samples.

V and J are TRBV18 and TRBJ2-7; perhaps TRBD1 as D (6 bases). The CDR3 consists of 15 residues. Trimming shortened V by 0 bases and J by 5 bases, and 14 bases separated the two germline ends. From germline, CDR1 is KGHSH and CDR2 LQKENI. For the CDR3, the DNA is TGTGCCAGCTCACCACCGGTCCGGACAGAAAACGAGCAGTACTTC. This sequence encodes CASSPPVRTENEQYF.

As DNA, the CDR3 is TGTGCCAGCAGCACTGGGACAGGCTACGAGCAGTACTTC. It encodes CASSTGTGYEQYF. V usage is TRBV7-2 and J usage is TRBJ2-7, with 8 bases aligning to TRBD1. The CDR3 sequence is 13 residues long. After removal of 5 bases from V and 3 bases from J, the junction contained 3 bases not matched to a gene. Germline V gives CDR1 SGHTA, CDR2 FQGNSA.

The CDR3 DNA reads as TGTGCCACCGAGACAGGGTTCGGCTATGGCTACACCTTC. Protein product: CATETGFGYGYTF. The V gene is TRBV19, the J gene TRBJ1-2; 7 nucleotides agree with TRBD1. Germline lookup yields CDR1 LNHDA and CDR2 SQIVND (reference sequence). CDR3 length: 13 residues. Germline trimming cut 10 bases from V and 4 bases from J; bases unmatched to any gene: 9.

This rearrangement joins TRBV28 to TRBJ2-7; TRBD2 matches 8 bases. CDR1 and CDR2 from the germline V gene are MDHEN and SYDVKM. The CDR3 totals 16 residues. Germline trimming cut 4 bases from V and 1 base from J; bases unmatched to any gene: 9. The CDR3 DNA sequence: TGTGCCAGCAGTTCCCCCCCAACTAGCGGTTCCTACGAGCAGTACTTC. Protein sequence: CASSSPPTSGSYEQYF.

This clone was detected a few times. The chain links TRBV7-8 to TRBJ2-7, with D perhaps matching TRBD1 (6 bases). This CDR3 is built from 14 residues. With 9 bases removed from V and 3 bases from J, the gap between germline ends came to 18 bases. From germline, CDR1 is SGHVS and CDR2 FQNEAQ. The CDR3 bases are TGTGCCAGTGGAGACAGGCGGCGGTACTACGAGCAGTACTTC. It yields the protein CASGDRRRYYEQYF.

In this sample, this clone turned up many times. This chain links TRBV21-1 with TRBJ2-2; the table's D call, TRBD2, has no DNA check behind it. TRBV21-1 constitutes a pseudogene. The CDR3 extends over 12 amino acids. CDR3 amino acids: CASRNIPGELFF. The CDR3 nucleotides are TGTGCCAGCCGCAATATTCCCGGGGAGCTGTTTTTT.

This clone has a handful of counts. The gene calls are TRBV7-2 and TRBJ1-5; TRBD1 is a possible D gene (5 bases). This CDR3 contains 15 residues. The V end lost 4 bases, the J end lost 3 bases, and 13 bases lay between the germline ends. Germline loops: CDR1 SGHTA, CDR2 FQGNSA. DNA for the CDR3: TGTGCCAGCAGCTCCCGGGCAGGACACAATCAGCCCCAGCATTTT. Its translation is CASSSRAGHNQPQHF.